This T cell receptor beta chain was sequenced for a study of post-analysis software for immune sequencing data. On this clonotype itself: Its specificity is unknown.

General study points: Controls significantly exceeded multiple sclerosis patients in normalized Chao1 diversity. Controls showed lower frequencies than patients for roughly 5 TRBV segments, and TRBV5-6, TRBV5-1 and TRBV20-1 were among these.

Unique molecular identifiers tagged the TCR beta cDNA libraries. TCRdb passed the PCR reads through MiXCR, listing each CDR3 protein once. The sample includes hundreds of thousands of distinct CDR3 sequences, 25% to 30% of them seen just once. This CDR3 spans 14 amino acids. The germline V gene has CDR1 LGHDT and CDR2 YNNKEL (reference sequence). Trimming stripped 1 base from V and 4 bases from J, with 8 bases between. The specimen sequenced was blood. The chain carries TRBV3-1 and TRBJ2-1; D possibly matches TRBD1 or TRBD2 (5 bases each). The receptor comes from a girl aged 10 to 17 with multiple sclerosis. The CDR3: CASSQGGFYNEQFF. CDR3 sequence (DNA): TGTGCCAGCAGCCAAGGGGGGTTTTACAATGAGCAGTTCTTC.